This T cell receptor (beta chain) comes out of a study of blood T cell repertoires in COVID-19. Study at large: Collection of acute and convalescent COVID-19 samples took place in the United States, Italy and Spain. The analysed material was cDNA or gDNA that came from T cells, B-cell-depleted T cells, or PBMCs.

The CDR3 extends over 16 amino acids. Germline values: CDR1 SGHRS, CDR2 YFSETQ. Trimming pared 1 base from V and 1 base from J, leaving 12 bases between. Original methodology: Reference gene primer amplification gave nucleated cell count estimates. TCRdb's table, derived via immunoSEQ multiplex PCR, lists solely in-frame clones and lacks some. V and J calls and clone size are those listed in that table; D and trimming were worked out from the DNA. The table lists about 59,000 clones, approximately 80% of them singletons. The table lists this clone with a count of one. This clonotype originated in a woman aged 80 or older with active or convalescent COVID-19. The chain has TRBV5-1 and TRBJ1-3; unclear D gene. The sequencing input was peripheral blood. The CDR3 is CASSLSGLISGNTIYF. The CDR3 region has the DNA TGCGCCAGCAGCTTGTCCGGACTTATTTCTGGAAACACCATATATTTT. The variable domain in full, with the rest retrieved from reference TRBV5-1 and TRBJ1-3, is KAGVTQTPRYLIKTRGQQVTLSCSPISGHRSVSWYQQTPGQGLQFLFEYFSETQRNKGNFPGRFSGRQFSNSRSEMNVSTLELGDSALYLCASSLSGLISGNTIYFGEGSWLTVV.